This paragraph covers one T cell receptor (beta chain) sequence. Looked up from germline, CDR1 is ENHRY and CDR2 is SYGVKD. The CDR3 has 14 residues. Between the trimmed V and J ends, which lost 3 bases and 6 bases, there was a span of 12 bases. This sample is part of a study of T cell repertoires in cytomegalovirus infection. TCRdb independently ran MiXCR on the reads; one entry per CDR3 protein. The table records 200,000 to 300,000 distinct CDR3 sequences, around 8.7% of them present only once. This receptor was taken from a human donor in good health (CMV status not recorded). Some clones in this sample may be carry-over from other donors' samples. Material for sequencing was PBMCs. This chain uses TRBV10-3 with TRBJ2-1; D is unresolved. CDR3 amino acids: CAISDPVGFNEQFF. The CDR3 DNA reads TGTGCCATCAGTGACCCGGTAGGGTTCAATGAGCAGTTCTTC.